The entry below gives a single T cell receptor (beta chain) sequence along with its context. Since no conserved phenylalanine or tryptophan closes the CDR3, a read error is the likely cause. This entry is derived from a study of tumor and adjacent non-tumor tissue in lung cancer. This sample's RNA came from whole unsorted tissue. This non-tumor lung sample came from over 3 cm beyond the tumor edge. CDR3 length: 12 amino acids. Germline CDR1 SGHAT, CDR2 FQNNGV. TCRbeta libraries were built with three rounds of nested PCR, modified from ARM-PCR. TCRdb reprocessed the multiplex PCR reads via MiXCR and lists one record per CDR3 protein. The profile shows roughly 45,000 distinct CDR3 sequences, 60% of them singletons.

The receptor was derived from a man over 45 with non-small cell lung cancer. The V call is TRBV11-2, the J call TRBJ1-1, with D hard to call. The sample comprised distant non-tumor lung tissue. The chain's CDR3 is CASSLERNVAFL. The CDR3 nucleotides are TGTGCCAGCAGCCTAGAGCGGAACGTAGCTTTCTTA.